Below are 10 T cell receptor beta chains sequenced from a single sample in a study of blood T cell repertoires in COVID-19. TCRdb keeps only in-frame clones here, not all; method: immunoSEQ multiplex PCR. The table has 200,000 or so clones, approximately 91% seen once; the top ten hold around 6%. What was sequenced was peripheral blood. These receptors originate from a man aged 55 to 70 who had recovered from COVID-19.

This clone was observed a single time. This chain connects TRBV5-4 to TRBJ2-3; 16 bases match TRBD2. CDR1 SGHNT and CDR2 YYREEE come from the germline V gene (reference sequence). CDR3 length equals 16 residues. With 3 bases clipped from V and 8 bases from J, the junction kept 6 bases outside the gene matches. The CDR3 spells CASSSGLAGGRGTQYF. The CDR3 DNA reads TGTGCCAGCAGCTCGGGACTAGCGGGGGGGCGCGGTACGCAGTATTTT.

The rearrangement joins TRBV16 to TRBJ2-1, with 8 bases lining up with TRBD2. Germline CDR1 reads KGHSY; CDR2 reads FQNENV. V dropped 0 bases and J dropped 9; count of bases not matched to a gene: 13. The CDR3 is 17 residues long. CDR3: CASSQSFTGGPRIEQFF. The CDR3 region has the DNA TGTGCCAGCAGCCAATCATTTACGGGGGGGCCGAGAATTGAGCAGTTCTTC.

The chain has TRBV19 and TRBJ2-7; 7 bases agree with TRBD2. V was pared by 5 bases and J by 2 bases, with 0 bases of the junction left unmatched. Germline V gene data show CDR1 as LNHDA and CDR2 as SQIVND (reference sequence). This CDR3 region has 12 residues. CDR3 nucleotide sequence: TGTGCCAGTAGTCGGGGGGCCTACGAGCAGTACTTC. As protein: CASSRGAYEQYF.

The chain recombines TRBV27 with TRBJ2-7, with 10 bases identical to TRBD1. Germline lookup yields CDR1 MNHEY and CDR2 SMNVEV (reference sequence). This CDR3 comprises 14 residues. V was pared by 6 bases and J by 4 bases, with 6 bases of the junction left unmatched. The CDR3 DNA sequence: TGTGCCAGCAGGGGACAGGGGAGGGGATACGAGCAGTACTTC. Residues: CASRGQGRGYEQYF.

The chain has TRBV18 and TRBJ1-6, with TRBD1 as a possible D gene (5 bases). CDR3 length: 15 residues. Germline loops: CDR1 KGHSH, CDR2 LQKENI. Trimming removed 1 base from V and 7 bases from J, with 11 bases in between. CDR3 coding DNA: TGTGCCAGCTCACCACTTCAGGGTGACAATTCACCCCTCCACTTT. It yields the protein CASSPLQGDNSPLHF.

This CDR3 reads CASSYSKTGVNEQFF. CDR3 bases: TGTGCCAGCAGTTACTCGAAAACAGGGGTCAATGAGCAGTTCTTC. The chain couples TRBV6-5 to TRBJ2-1, with 7 positions matching TRBD1. The CDR3 extends over 15 amino acids. The V and J ends lost 0 bases and 6 bases, in that order; junction bases with no gene match: 5. Per germline, CDR1 MNHEY and CDR2 SVGAGI.

The gene calls are TRBV7-7 and TRBJ2-1; 7 nucleotides agree with TRBD1. This CDR3 is 17 amino acids long. The germline V gene encodes CDR1 SSHAT and CDR2 FNYEAQ (reference sequence). Trimming at V came to 1 base and at J to 0 bases, leaving 6 bases not matched to a gene. The CDR3 region is CASSLVGGLSSYNEQFF. The CDR3 DNA reads TGTGCCAGCAGCTTAGTAGGGGGCCTAAGCTCCTACAATGAGCAGTTCTTC.

The V call is TRBV6-2 or TRBV6-3, the J call TRBJ2-1; TRBD2 agrees at 10 bases. The CDR3 is 16 amino acids. The germline V gene has CDR1 MNHEY and CDR2 SVGEGT. Germline trimming cut 5 bases from V and 1 base from J; bases unmatched to any gene: 5. CDR3 amino acids: CASSHPSGRSYNEQFF. Written as DNA, the CDR3 is TGTGCCAGCAGTCACCCTAGCGGGAGATCCTACAATGAGCAGTTCTTC.

V gene TRBV11-3 combines with J gene TRBJ2-5; TRBD1 might be the D (5 bases). V was shortened by 3 bases and J by 1 base, with 12 bases between the two germline ends. Germline V gene sequence: CDR1 SGHNT, CDR2 YENEEA. The CDR3 consists of 15 residues. The CDR3 reads CASSLGQSFQETQYF. CDR3 bases: TGTGCCAGCAGCTTGGGGCAGTCATTCCAAGAGACCCAGTACTTC.

The chain uses TRBV25-1 and TRBJ2-3; 8 bases line up with TRBD1. The CDR3 is made up of 15 amino acids. CDR1 MGHDK and CDR2 SYGVNS come from the germline V gene. The V and J ends lost 8 bases and 1 base, in that order; junction bases with no gene match: 8. The CDR3: CASSKDRVRTDTQYF. The DNA for the CDR3 is TGTGCCAGCTCTAAGGACAGGGTGCGCACAGATACGCAGTATTTT.